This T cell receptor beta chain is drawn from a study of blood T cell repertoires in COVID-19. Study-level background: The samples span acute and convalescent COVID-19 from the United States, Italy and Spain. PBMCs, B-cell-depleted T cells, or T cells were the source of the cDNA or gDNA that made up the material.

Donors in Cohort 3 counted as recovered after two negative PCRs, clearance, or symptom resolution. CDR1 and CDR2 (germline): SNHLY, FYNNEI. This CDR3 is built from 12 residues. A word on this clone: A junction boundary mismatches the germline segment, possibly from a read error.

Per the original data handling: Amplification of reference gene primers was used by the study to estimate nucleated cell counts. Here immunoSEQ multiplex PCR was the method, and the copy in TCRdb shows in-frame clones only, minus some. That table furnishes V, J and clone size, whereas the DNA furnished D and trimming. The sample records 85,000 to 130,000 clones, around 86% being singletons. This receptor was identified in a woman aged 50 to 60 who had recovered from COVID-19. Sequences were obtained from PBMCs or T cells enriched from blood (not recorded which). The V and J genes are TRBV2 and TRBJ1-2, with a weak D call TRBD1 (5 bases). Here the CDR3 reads CASREDSYGYTF. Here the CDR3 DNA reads TGTGCCAGCAGGGAAGACAGTTATGGCTACACCTTC.